This TCR beta chain was identified in a study of control samples from healthy donors and cancer patients (dated by TCRdb to 2018 to 2020). Including cysteine and phenylalanine, the CDR3 has 15 amino acids. The read is trimmed to its CDR3 DNA, 45 bases read in frame from base 1. From the germline V gene, CDR1 is SGHRS and CDR2 is YFSETQ. V and J lose 1 base and 0 bases, and a span of 8 bases separates them. This clone was observed a handful of times. The antigen it binds to is not known. No per-base quality is available; no much larger clone lies one base away. Libraries were constructed by the immunoSEQ multiplex PCR assay. What TCRdb holds here is the immuneACCESS table cut down to in-frame rearrangements. Part of the clones is not present; checked against another copy, under half of the missing clones reflect an unresolved V gene, and the others are unexplained. Across this sample there are approximately 90,000 clones, with 88% seen only once. The top ten hold about 15% of the sample.

The material sequenced was blood. The clonotype originates from a woman in her 70s in good health. The V and J segments used are TRBV5-1 and TRBJ1-3; the D gene is unclear. The DNA is TGCGCCAGCAGCTTGAGGTCGAGCTCTGGAAACACCATATATTTT. Translated, it gives CASSLRSSSGNTIYF.